The entry below describes one TCR beta chain. The antigen remains undetermined. This entry belongs to a study of early T cells in non-severe SARS-CoV-2 infection. Study details: Sequencing of unsorted whole blood was done on bulk RNA, leaving chains unpaired. Whole-study findings and limits: The VDJdb matching leaned toward anti-spike CD8 responses and overlooked private and CD4 specificities.

The V end lost 1 base, the J end lost 1 base, and 8 bases lay between the germline ends. The germline CDR1 and CDR2 sequences are SGHRS and YFSETQ. The CDR3 runs 14 residues. Unique molecular identifier tags were affixed to discrete cDNA molecules. From the 5' RACE reads, TCRdb called clonotypes with MiXCR, one entry per CDR3 protein. The table lists roughly 110,000 distinct CDR3 sequences, over 8.5% of them singletons. The material sequenced was whole blood. This TCR derives from an adult who was a healthcare worker with PCR-confirmed SARS-CoV-2 infection or an uninfected control (not recorded which). The chain uses TRBV5-1 and TRBJ2-5; D is unresolved. The DNA for the CDR3 is TGCGCCAGCAGCTTGACGGCGGCCCAAGAGACCCAGTACTTC. It encodes CASSLTAAQETQYF.